The rows below give T cell receptor beta chains drawn from one sample of a study of shared clonotypes between healthy human individuals. Method: immunoSEQ multiplex PCR; TCRdb's copy keeps in-frame clones and lacks some. In the table there are hundreds of thousands of clones, about 80% of which are singletons. Sequencing was performed on memory CD4+ T cells sorted from blood. The receptors here all came from a woman in her thirties in good health. Both conserved end residues are trimmed from each CDR3.

V | length | CDR3
TRBV5-1 | 15 | ASSLFAGSSSYNEQF
TRBV6-5 | 13 | ASSDGPFGGNEQF
TRBV10-1 | 10 | ASSDRDRKLF
TRBV5-1 | 15 | ASSLGAGGPLRNEQF
TRBV19 | 13 | ASSTGQATHHGYT
TRBV25-1 | 14 | ASSEIRAPRGETQY
TRBV18 | 12 | ASSPEGFDTEAF
TRBV2 | 10 | ASSSLADTQY
TRBV18 | 12 | ASSPPSVGETQY
TRBV4-1 | 13 | ASTPFRGTTDTQY
TRBV5-4 | 12 | ASSPIGPNTEAF
TRBV5-1 | 12 | ASSLGTEGETQY
TRBV15 | 10 | ATSRQGTEAF
TRBV6-6 | 13 | ASQLRGSGTGELF
TRBV2 | 13 | ASSNSGSWGETQY
TRBV11-2 | 13 | ASSPAASPTGELF
TRBV6-6 | 14 | ASSYTVGTLQETQY